This TCR beta chain was sequenced during a study of cytomegalovirus exposure and HLA in healthy donors. This CDR3 comprises 15 residues. With V trimmed by 7 bases and J by 0 bases, 8 bases remained unmatched. Germline V CDR1 and CDR2: LNHDA, SQIVND (reference sequence). The study ran its PCR with 60 Vbeta and 13 Jbeta primers. Using immunoSEQ multiplex PCR, the repertoire was profiled, and TCRdb retains in-frame clones only, with some absent. The sample has under 130,000 clones, roughly 12% seen once. This clone was observed a handful of times. Material: PBMCs. This receptor was taken from a man in his forties in good health and CMV-seropositive. The V call is TRBV19, the J call TRBJ2-7; 8 bases match TRBD1. CDR3 protein: CASTIGQGSSYEQYF. The CDR3 DNA reads TGTGCCAGTACTATCGGACAGGGCAGCTCCTACGAGCAGTACTTC.